The clone carrying this TCR beta chain was seen many times. The antigen is undetermined. These data originate in a study of T cells in Graves' hyperthyroidism and ophthalmopathy. For the study at large: Specimen type is peripheral blood, collected at initial diagnosis prior to any treatment.

The hyperthyroidism was newly diagnosed and had lasted under 2 months; the patients were aged 18 to 65. It was RNA transcripts that yielded the amplified TCR beta CDR3 regions. Researchers ran a first-round RT-PCR on the TCR CDR3 using the HTBI primer set. TCRdb called the multiplex PCR reads again in MiXCR, with one record for every CDR3 protein. The sample consists of approximately 200,000 distinct CDR3 sequences, 15% to 20% of them appearing once. With 3 bases removed from V and 3 bases from J, the gap between germline ends came to 11 bases. Germline V CDR1 and CDR2: SGHRS, YFSETQ. The CDR3 sequence is 14 residues long. Study results and limitations: Model output signaled ophthalmopathy a median around 6.9 months ahead of onset. Researchers found most expanded thyroid clonotypes above 0.001 in blood as well.

The chain is built from TRBV5-1 and TRBJ2-3, with D maybe TRBD1 (5 bases). The TCR originated in a middle-aged man with Graves' hyperthyroidism. Material: blood. This CDR3 reads CASSSGIVTDTQYF. DNA for the CDR3: TGCGCCAGCAGCTCAGGGATAGTTACAGATACGCAGTATTTT.